What follows are 4 T cell receptor beta chains derived from one specimen sequenced in a study of T cell changes during pregnancy in multiple sclerosis. Clones were sequenced by immunoSEQ multiplex PCR, and TCRdb holds only the in-frame ones, with some missing. The table shows more than 25,000 clones, with about nine tenths occurring only once. The specimen was CD8+ T cells from peripheral blood mononuclear cells, collected in the first trimester of pregnancy. These receptors originate from a female donor with multiple sclerosis, enrolled in a pregnancy study.

The V call is TRBV18, the J call TRBJ1-1; 7 bases are a match to TRBD1. This CDR3 spans 18 amino acids. Trimming at V came to 3 bases and at J to 0 bases, leaving 13 bases not matched to a gene. CDR1 is KGHSH and CDR2 is LQKENI in the germline V gene. The CDR3 loop reads CASSPYSGQSLMNTEAFF. In DNA form, the CDR3 reads TGTGCCAGCTCACCGTACTCGGGACAGTCCCTTATGAACACTGAAGCTTTCTTT.

The sample holds many counts of this clone. The rearrangement joins TRBV9 to TRBJ2-1; 8 positions match TRBD2. Germline lookup yields CDR1 SGDLS and CDR2 YYNGEE. The CDR3 totals 15 residues. J lost 0 bases, V lost 6 bases, and 5 bases had no gene match. CDR3 DNA: TGTGCCAGCATTAAGCGGGAGAGCTCCTACAATGAGCAGTTCTTC. It yields the protein CASIKRESSYNEQFF.

The rearrangement joins TRBV5-6 to TRBJ2-7; D is unclear. V was clipped by 4 bases and J by 3 bases, with 14 bases between them. The CDR3 sequence is 14 residues long. Germline CDR1 is SGHDT and CDR2 is YYEEEE. CDR3 DNA: TGTGCCAGCAGCGTTGACATTTTCGACTACGAGCAGTACTTC. Its protein product is CASSVDIFDYEQYF.

The chain links TRBV2 to TRBJ2-5, with D possibly TRBD1 on 5 matching bases. V was trimmed by 8 bases and J by 5 bases, leaving 15 bases between them. There are 13 residues in the CDR3. Germline lookup yields CDR1 SNHLY and CDR2 FYNNEI. The CDR3 nucleotides read TGTGCCAGCCAGAATAGGGGTTGGGAGACCCAGTACTTC. It translates to CASQNRGWETQYF.